This T cell receptor (beta chain) originates from a study of beta chain features in type 1 diabetes. Study results and limitations: Among all four CD4+ subsets, Type 1 diabetes patients had TCRB CDR3s that were moderately but significantly shorter.

The study reverse transcribed the entire isolated RNA, so it sequenced expressed TCRB transcripts. Using immunoSEQ multiplex PCR, the repertoire was profiled, and TCRdb retains in-frame clones only, with some absent. The sample records 150,000 or so clones, about 8.7% being singletons. There are a few counts of this clone. The antigen is not known. The CDR3 length is 15 residues. Per the germline V gene, CDR1 is SGHVS and CDR2 is FQNEAQ. Trimming stripped 3 bases from V and 1 base from J, with 9 bases between. A heparinised blood draw that averaged roughly 120 mL was obtained once from each donor. Without exception, sorted populations had purity beyond 98%.

The sequencing input was central memory CD4+ T cells from blood. This receptor was taken from a young man in good health. V is TRBV7-8 and J is TRBJ2-2, with D perhaps TRBD2 (6 bases). CDR3: CASSLTSGNTGELFF. CDR3 sequence (DNA): TGTGCCAGCAGCTTGACTAGTGGGAACACCGGGGAGCTGTTTTTT.